In its sample, the clone carrying this T cell receptor beta chain was seen a few times. Its antigen is not known. CDR3 length: 14 amino acids. Germline V gene data show CDR1 as MNHEY and CDR2 as SVGAGI. Trimming cost V 6 bases and J 7 bases; bases outside gene matches: 8. The record originates from a study of cytomegalovirus exposure and HLA in healthy donors. General study points: Fewer N-insertions than the roughly 670-donor mean were reportedly shown by an Asian-associated ancestry cluster in a later analysis. Researchers catalogued 164 TCR beta chains as cytomegalovirus-associated.

Primers for the PCR totalled 60 Vbeta and 13 Jbeta. Only in-frame clones appear in the TCRdb table, and some are missing; sequencing was by immunoSEQ multiplex PCR. The sample yields about 180,000 clones, about four fifths seen once. The sequenced sample was PBMCs. This chain links TRBV6-5 with TRBJ1-4; 7 positions agree with TRBD1. The clonotype originates from a boy aged 2-9 years in good health and CMV-seronegative. CDR3 bases: TGTGCCAGCAGGCTCAGGGGGAGAAGTGAAAAACTGTTTTTT. Protein sequence: CASRLRGRSEKLFF.